This TCR beta chain was recorded in a study of metastatic and nonmetastatic thyroid tumors. Study overall: It was across blood and tumor or nodule tissue from malignant and benign thyroid patients that repertoires were compared.

This clone was seen ten or more times. Every patient underwent thyroid surgery untreated. In the authors' methods: Using the CDR3 differences seen across clinicopathological groups, the authors built a distant-metastasis classifier for papillary thyroid cancer, which was meant to discriminate distant-metastatic patients. TCRdb called clones again from the PCR reads with MiXCR. It is TCRdb's table, rather than the study itself, that gives the V and J calls and clone size. The table lists 34,000 or so clones, about 17% of them singletons. What was sequenced was blood. This sequence originates from a female donor with papillary thyroid cancer or a benign thyroid nodule (not recorded which). Some clones in this sample may be carry-over from other donors' samples.

CDR3 sequence (DNA): TGTGCCAGCAGAAGTACAGGGGACACCGGGGAGCTGTTTTTT. The encoded protein is CASRSTGDTGELFF. This chain uses TRBV6-1 with TRBJ2-2; 7 bases line up with TRBD1. V shed 6 bases, J shed 3 bases, and the junction held 4 bases outside the gene matches. CDR3 length equals 14 residues. Germline V gene sequence: CDR1 MNHNS, CDR2 SASEGT.